This paragraph covers one T cell receptor (beta chain) sequence. Its recognized antigen is unknown. Base qualities were left out, and no much larger clone turns up one base away. This sample was taken from a study of OX40 agonist ivuxolimab in advanced cancers. Background on the whole study: Ivuxolimab was an agonistic, fully human IgG2 monoclonal antibody directed against OX40 (CD134), a costimulatory receptor. The point of sequencing TCRbeta in the periphery was to test whether ivuxolimab changed TCR sequence diversity and drove clonal T-cell expansion. Intravenous ivuxolimab was administered to patients every 2 weeks at six dose levels: 0.01, 0.1, 0.3, 1.5, 3 and 10 mg/kg. Patients were allowed to have had prior anti-PD-1, anti-PD-L1 or anti-CTLA-4 therapy, and around 40% of the dose-escalation patients had previously received checkpoint inhibitors. Partial responses occurred in three dose-escalation patients: two with cutaneous melanoma and one with hepatocellular carcinoma. In the dose-escalation cohort, more than 75% of patients were male, and the mean age was roughly 60 years, with a range of about 23 to 80. The paper reports the monotherapy dose-escalation portion (N of about 52 patients) of the phase I ivuxolimab trial. Of the 50 to 55 patients in dose escalation, about 19 had hepatocellular carcinoma, approximately 15 had melanoma, 9 had renal cell carcinoma and 9 had head and neck cancer. Study-level results and caveats: The antigen specificity of the peripheral T cells that underwent clonal expansion was not determined. At doses of 0.1 to 3.0 mg/kg, clonal expansion of both CD4+ and CD8+ T cells in blood was seen between baseline and week 6. Low levels of normalized T-cell clonal expansion were also seen in some patients who did not respond. After ivuxolimab, CD8+ T cells had more expanded clones than CD4+ T cells on average. In the 0.1-3.0 mg/kg groups, partial responders had among the lowest normalized peripheral clonal expansion, particularly in CD8+ T cells.

To sequence the TCRbeta CDR3 region, genomic DNA was isolated from the sorted cells. The immunoSEQ Assay was used to sequence the TCRbeta CDR3 regions. TCRdb limited this immuneACCESS table to in-frame rearrangements with V and J called. A share of clones is missing; checked studies link under half to unresolved V genes, and the rest is unexplained. For this sample there are about 15,000 clones; about 75% appear just once. 32% of the sample is in the top ten clones. Patients with autoimmune disease history or receiving systemic immunosuppression were excluded from the trial. Peripheral blood for TCR sequencing was collected from all dose cohorts at baseline, on cycle 4 day 1, and on cycle 7 day 1. Samples came from an open-label, multicenter, first-in-human phase I dose-escalation trial of ivuxolimab. Adults with locally advanced or metastatic melanoma, renal cell, hepatocellular, or head and neck squamous cell carcinoma were enrolled in the trial. Before TCR sequencing, CD4+ T cells and CD8+ T cells were sorted from peripheral blood as separate populations.

CDR1 is given as WSHSY and CDR2 as SAAADI, both from the germline V gene. V is cut by 4 bases and J by 4 bases, and the space between the germline ends is 16 bases. From the cysteine up to the phenylalanine, the CDR3 has a length of 16 residues. The kept DNA is CDR3 alone, 48 bases in frame from the first base. The material was CD4+ or CD8+ T cells sorted from blood, obtained in a trial of the OX40 agonist ivuxolimab. The rearranged segments are TRBV10-2 and TRBJ2-2, with TRBD1 as a weak D call on 5 bases. The TCR originated in an adult with an advanced solid tumor such as melanoma, head and neck, liver or kidney cancer. The CDR3 region reads CASSGGETAITGELFF. The DNA reads TGCGCCAGCAGTGGGGGCGAGACAGCAATCACCGGGGAGCTGTTTTTT.